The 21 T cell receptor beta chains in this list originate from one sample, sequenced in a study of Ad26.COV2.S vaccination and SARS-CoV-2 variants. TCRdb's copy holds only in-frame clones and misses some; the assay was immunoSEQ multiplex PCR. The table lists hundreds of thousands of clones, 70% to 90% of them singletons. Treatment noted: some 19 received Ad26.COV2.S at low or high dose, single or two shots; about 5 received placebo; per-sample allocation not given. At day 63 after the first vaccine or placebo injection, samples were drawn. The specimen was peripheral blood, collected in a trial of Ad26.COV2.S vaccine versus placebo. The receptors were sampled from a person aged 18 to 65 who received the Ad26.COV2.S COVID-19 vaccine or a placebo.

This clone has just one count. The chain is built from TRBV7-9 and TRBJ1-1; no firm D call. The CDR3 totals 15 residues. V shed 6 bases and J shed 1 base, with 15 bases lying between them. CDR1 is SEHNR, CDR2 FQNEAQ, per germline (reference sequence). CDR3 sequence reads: CASRPYRAGNTEAFF. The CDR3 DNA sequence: TGTGCCAGCAGGCCCTATAGGGCAGGGAACACTGAAGCTTTCTTT.

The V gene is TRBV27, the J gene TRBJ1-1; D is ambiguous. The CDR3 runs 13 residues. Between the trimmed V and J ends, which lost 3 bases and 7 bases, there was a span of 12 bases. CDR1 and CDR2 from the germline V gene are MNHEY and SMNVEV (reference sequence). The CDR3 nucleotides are TGTGCCAGCAGTTTCATCGACGAAGGTGAAGCTTTCTTT. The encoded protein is CASSFIDEGEAFF.

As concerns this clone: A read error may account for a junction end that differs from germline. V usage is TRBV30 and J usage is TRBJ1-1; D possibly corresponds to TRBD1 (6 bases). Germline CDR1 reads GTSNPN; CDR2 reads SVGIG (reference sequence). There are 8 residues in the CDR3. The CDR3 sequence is CAWFRTAF. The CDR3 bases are TGTGCCTGGTTTAGGACAGCCTTT.

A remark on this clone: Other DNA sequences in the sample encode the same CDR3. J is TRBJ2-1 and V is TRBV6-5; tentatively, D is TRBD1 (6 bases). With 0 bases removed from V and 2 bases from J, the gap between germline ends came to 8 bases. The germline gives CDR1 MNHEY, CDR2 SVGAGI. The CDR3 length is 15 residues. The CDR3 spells CASSYSRGTYNEQFF. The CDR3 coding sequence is TGTGCCAGCAGTTACTCCAGGGGCACCTACAATGAGCAGTTCTTC.

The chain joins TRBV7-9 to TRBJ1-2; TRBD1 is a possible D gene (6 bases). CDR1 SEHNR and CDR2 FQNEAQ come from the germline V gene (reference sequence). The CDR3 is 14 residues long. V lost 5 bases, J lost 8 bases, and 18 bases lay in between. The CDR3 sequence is CASSPSTGGWGYTF. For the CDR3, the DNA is TGTGCCAGCAGCCCAAGTACCGGGGGCTGGGGCTACACCTTC. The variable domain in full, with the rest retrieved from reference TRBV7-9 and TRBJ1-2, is DTGVSQNPRHKITKRGQNVTFRCDPISEHNRLYWYRQTLGQGPEFLTYFQNEAQLEKSRLLSDRFSAERPKGSFSTLEIQRTEQGDSAMYLCASSPSTGGWGYTFGSGTRLTVV.

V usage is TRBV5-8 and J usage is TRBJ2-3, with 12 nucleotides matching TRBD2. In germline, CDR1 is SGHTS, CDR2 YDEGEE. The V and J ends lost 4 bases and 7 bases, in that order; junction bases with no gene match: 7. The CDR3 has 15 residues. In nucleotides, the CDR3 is TGTGCCAGCAGCCCTAGCGGGGGGGCCGCGTATACGCAGTATTTT. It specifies CASSPSGGAAYTQYF.

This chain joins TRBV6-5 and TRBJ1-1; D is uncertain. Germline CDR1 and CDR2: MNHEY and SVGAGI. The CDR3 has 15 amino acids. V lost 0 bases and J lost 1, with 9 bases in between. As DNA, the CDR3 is TGTGCCAGCAGTTACTCTAACCCCGGGAACACTGAAGCTTTCTTT. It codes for CASSYSNPGNTEAFF.

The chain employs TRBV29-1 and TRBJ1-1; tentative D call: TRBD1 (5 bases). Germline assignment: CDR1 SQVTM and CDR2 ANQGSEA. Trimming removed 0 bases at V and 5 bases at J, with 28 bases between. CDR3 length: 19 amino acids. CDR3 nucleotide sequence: TGCAGCGTTGAAGATTGGGCGGTGGTCCGGGGGAGGAGGAGGACTGAAGCTTTCTTT. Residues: CSVEDWAVVRGRRRTEAFF.

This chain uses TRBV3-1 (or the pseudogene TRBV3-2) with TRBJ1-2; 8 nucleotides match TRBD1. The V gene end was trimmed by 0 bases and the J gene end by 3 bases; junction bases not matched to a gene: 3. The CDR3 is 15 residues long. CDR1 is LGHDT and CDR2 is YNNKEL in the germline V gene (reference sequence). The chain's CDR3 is CASSQDQGADYGYTF. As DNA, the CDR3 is TGTGCCAGCAGCCAAGACCAGGGGGCGGACTATGGCTACACCTTC.

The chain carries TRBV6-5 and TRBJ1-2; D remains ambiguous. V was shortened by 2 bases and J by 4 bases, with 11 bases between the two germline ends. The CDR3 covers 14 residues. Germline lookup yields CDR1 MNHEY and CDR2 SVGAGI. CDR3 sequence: CASSYGPLTYGYTF. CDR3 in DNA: TGTGCCAGCAGTTACGGGCCGCTAACCTATGGCTACACCTTC.

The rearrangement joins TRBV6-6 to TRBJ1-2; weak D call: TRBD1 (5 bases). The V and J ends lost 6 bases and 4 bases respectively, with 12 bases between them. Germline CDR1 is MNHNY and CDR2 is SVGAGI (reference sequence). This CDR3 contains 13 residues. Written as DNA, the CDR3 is TGTGCCAGCAGCCGGGGCTACGGCTATGGCTACACCTTC. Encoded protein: CASSRGYGYGYTF.

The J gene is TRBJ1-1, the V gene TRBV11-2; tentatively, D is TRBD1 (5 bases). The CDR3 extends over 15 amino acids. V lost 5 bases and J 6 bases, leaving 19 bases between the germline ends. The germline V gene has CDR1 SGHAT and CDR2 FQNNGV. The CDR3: CASSRVRGMMSEAFF. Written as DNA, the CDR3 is TGTGCCAGCAGCCGAGTCCGGGGGATGATGTCTGAAGCTTTCTTT.

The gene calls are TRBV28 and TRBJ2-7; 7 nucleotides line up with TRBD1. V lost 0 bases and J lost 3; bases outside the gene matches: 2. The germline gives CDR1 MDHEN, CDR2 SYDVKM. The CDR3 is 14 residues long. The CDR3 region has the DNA TGTGCCAGCAGTTTATGGGACAGGAGCTACGAGCAGTACTTC. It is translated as CASSLWDRSYEQYF.

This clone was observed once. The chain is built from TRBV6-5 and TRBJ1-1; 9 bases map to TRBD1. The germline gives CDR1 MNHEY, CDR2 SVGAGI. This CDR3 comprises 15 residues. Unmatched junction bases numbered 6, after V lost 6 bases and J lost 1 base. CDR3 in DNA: TGTGCCAGCAGGGAGGGACAGGGATGGAACACTGAAGCTTTCTTT. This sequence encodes CASREGQGWNTEAFF.

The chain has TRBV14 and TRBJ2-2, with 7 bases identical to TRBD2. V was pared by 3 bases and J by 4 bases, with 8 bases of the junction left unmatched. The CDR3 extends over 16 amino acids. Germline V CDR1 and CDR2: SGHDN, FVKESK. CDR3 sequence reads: CASSHLQTSSTGELFF. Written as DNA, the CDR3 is TGTGCCAGCAGCCACCTACAGACTAGCAGCACCGGGGAGCTGTTTTTT.

CDR3 in amino acids: CASNPGPSSYEQYF. The DNA of the CDR3 is TGTGCCAGCAATCCGGGACCTAGCTCCTACGAGCAGTACTTC. This chain joins TRBV5-4 and TRBJ2-7; D may correspond to TRBD1 or TRBD2 (5 bases each). V was shortened by 6 bases and J by 0 bases, with 13 bases between the two germline ends. The CDR3 runs 14 residues. Germline CDR1 reads SGHNT; CDR2 reads YYREEE (reference sequence).

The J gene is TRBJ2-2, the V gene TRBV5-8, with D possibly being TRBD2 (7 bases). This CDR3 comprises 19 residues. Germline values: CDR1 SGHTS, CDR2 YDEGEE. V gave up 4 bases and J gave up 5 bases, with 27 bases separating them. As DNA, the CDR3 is TGTGCCAGCAGCCCTACAGGGAGGGTTGGCGACGACAGAACCGGGGAGCTGTTTTTT. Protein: CASSPTGRVGDDRTGELFF.

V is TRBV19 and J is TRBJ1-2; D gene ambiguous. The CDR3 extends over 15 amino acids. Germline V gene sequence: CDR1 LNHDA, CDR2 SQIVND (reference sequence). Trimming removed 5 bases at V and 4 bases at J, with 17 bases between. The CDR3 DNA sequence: TGTGCCAGTAGTCCCGACCGACTTCGATTCTATGGCTACACCTTC. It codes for CASSPDRLRFYGYTF.

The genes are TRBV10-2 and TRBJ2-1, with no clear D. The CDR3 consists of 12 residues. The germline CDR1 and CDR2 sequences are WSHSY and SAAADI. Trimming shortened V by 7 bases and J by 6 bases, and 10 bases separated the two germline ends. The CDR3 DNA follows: TGCGCCAGCATGGTTGTGAGCAATGAGCAGTTCTTC. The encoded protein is CASMVVSNEQFF.

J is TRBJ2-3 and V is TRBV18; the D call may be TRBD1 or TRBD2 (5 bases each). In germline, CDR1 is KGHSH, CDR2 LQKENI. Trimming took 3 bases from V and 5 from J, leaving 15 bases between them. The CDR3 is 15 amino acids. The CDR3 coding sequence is TGTGCCAGCTCACCCGGACAACCGCGGGTAGATACGCAGTATTTT. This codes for CASSPGQPRVDTQYF.

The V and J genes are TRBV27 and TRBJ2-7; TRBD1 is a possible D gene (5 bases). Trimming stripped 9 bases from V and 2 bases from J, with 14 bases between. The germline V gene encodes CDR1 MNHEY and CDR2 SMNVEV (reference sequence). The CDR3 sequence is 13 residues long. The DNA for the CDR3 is TGTGCCAGAAGGGGATGGCTGACCTACGAGCAGTACTTC. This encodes CARRGWLTYEQYF.